This T cell receptor beta chain appears in the sequencing data of a study of cytomegalovirus exposure and HLA in healthy donors. Whole-study results and caveats: Later work found most CMV-associated TCR beta chains apparently HLA-restricted.

Worth noting for this clone: Its antigen is currently unknown.

PCR amplification relied on 60 Vbeta primers (plus 13 Jbeta primers). Here immunoSEQ multiplex PCR was the method, and the copy in TCRdb shows in-frame clones only, minus some. This sample has 200,000 to 250,000 clones, with approximately 80% found just once. Donors had nominal health at sampling but likely had unrecorded immune exposures. Trimming took 5 bases from V and 3 from J; bases not matched to a gene: 11. Per the germline V gene, CDR1 is PRHDT and CDR2 is FYEKMQ (reference sequence). The CDR3 has 18 amino acids. This receptor was taken from a man aged 50-59 years in good health and CMV-seronegative. The rearrangement links TRBV13 to TRBJ2-3; the match to TRBD2 covers 13 bases. Source material: PBMCs. The CDR3 loop reads CASSPGTSGNTRTDTQYF. CDR3 bases: TGTGCCAGCAGCCCCGGGACTAGCGGGAACACACGGACAGATACGCAGTATTTT.